This T cell receptor (beta chain) was recovered during a study of cytomegalovirus exposure and HLA in healthy donors. The study, taken as a whole, reports: In a later analysis, an Asian-associated ancestry cluster reportedly showed fewer N-insertions than the roughly 650-donor mean. Across donors, presence/absence analyses took sequencing depth to be roughly uniform. Some TCR beta chains (roughly 160 of them) were listed as cytomegalovirus-associated.

Notes on this clone: The target antigen is unknown.

PCR involved 60 Vbeta and 13 Jbeta primers. Data came from immunoSEQ multiplex PCR; TCRdb stores just in-frame clones and leaves some out. With 50,000 or so clones in the sample, the ten largest clones hold roughly 26%. The germline V gene encodes CDR1 SQVTM and CDR2 ANQGSEA. The CDR3 runs to 12 residues. The ends were cut back, 3 bases at V and 5 bases at J, with 10 bases in the middle. The sample taken for sequencing was PBMCs. The chain employs TRBV29-1 and TRBJ1-2, with D perhaps TRBD1 (6 bases). The source of this sequence is a man in his forties in good health and CMV-seropositive. Here the CDR3 reads CSVDGQGYGYTF. In nucleotides, the CDR3 is TGCAGCGTTGACGGGCAGGGGTATGGCTACACCTTC.